This T cell receptor beta chain was captured in a study of cytomegalovirus exposure and HLA in healthy donors (dated by TCRdb to about 2017). Background on the whole study: According to an earlier analysis of a few hundred of the donors, roughly 180 million T cells yielded 95 million to 140 million unique TCR beta sequences and approximately 280 Gb of sequence data. An earlier analysis of 500 to 650 of the donors applied high-throughput TCR beta sequencing to assess whether each TCR beta V gene segment acted as functional or pseudogenic. Using immunosequencing, the study profiled T cell repertoires from approximately 700 subjects and related those repertoires to cytomegalovirus serostatus. Among the roughly 390 genotyped donors, more than 70% belonged to the genetic ancestry cluster associated with self-reported Caucasian donors. Donor age, sex, ethnicity and CMV serostatus were collected together with the repertoire data. Roughly 5 DR-DQ haplotypes were treated as single units for association and clustering because of strong linkage in the cohort. To study patterns of TCR occurrence, a later analysis re-analyzed previously published TCR beta repertoires from around 670 donors and added high-resolution HLA genotyping. In a later genetic analysis, genome-wide SNP genotypes for about 55% of the roughly 700 donors were used, and that subset was treated as a discovery cohort. To predict cytomegalovirus infection status, the study combined high-throughput TCR immunosequencing, statistical association of individual TCRs with disease status, and machine learning. HLA typing covered class I and class II loci at four-digit resolution. The aim of the study was to test whether cataloging public T cell receptors could identify signatures of past pathogen exposure. On average, about 200,000 unique TCR beta nucleotide sequences were sequenced per donor among 350 to 400 genotyped donors of the cohort, with roughly 18% of those sequences being non-productive. Along with the approximately 620-subject first cohort, a separate validation cohort of over 90 different subjects was used. Typing coverage varied by locus: about 629-640 donors for A, B, C, DRB1 and DQB1; roughly 560 for DQA1; 606 for DPA1; roughly 450 for DPB1. An early release covering some 640 HLA-typed donors comprised roughly 300 gigabases of sequencing data and approximately 85 million unique TCR sequences. Rather than using new phenotypic data, the later analysis identified candidate immune exposures from TCR beta sequences and from how often those sequences occurred across donors. Every repertoire in the discovery cohort had been generated on one and the same sequencing platform.

Study-wide findings and limitations: V-gene and J-gene trimming of TCR beta chains was associated with a missense DCLRE1C variant in a later genetic analysis, and the association was replicated in an independent cohort. This cohort had only TCR beta chains sequenced, and the lack of alpha or paired-chain data limited which features could be detected. Linkage disequilibrium might explain the correlated functional status among segregating V segments, but an unknown experimental factor could not be ruled out. For the cohort, immune exposure information was limited to CMV serostatus. Three of the identified cytomegalovirus-associated TCR beta chains were confirmed in vitro to be specific for cytomegalovirus antigens. Because HLA typing was missing for some donors at each locus, association tests included only the typed subset. In a later genetic analysis, fewer N-insertions in productive TCRs were reported among donors in an Asian-associated ancestry cluster than the 666-donor mean. The sequencing pipeline was judged likely to have produced a cluster of highly shared sequence variants as a technical artifact. A further reported finding was that TCR beta sequences accurately predicted the HLA-A and HLA-B alleles for most subjects in the first cohort. An earlier analysis of approximately 590 of the donors showed that most TCR beta V segments appeared in productive rearrangements either about 87% or about 30% of the time, which broadly matched IMGT annotations. At a false discovery rate of 0.05, a later analysis linked some 18,000 TCR beta sequences to specific HLA alleles. Cytomegalovirus status was reported to be diagnosed by the classifier with high specificity and sensitivity in both the original and validation cohorts. In a later analysis, HLA-associated TCR beta chains were found to be more clonally expanded and to have lower generation probabilities than equally common non-associated chains. The authors suggested that the approach could potentially be generalized to other disease states and immunological phenotypes. According to a later analysis, most CMV-associated TCR beta chains appeared to be HLA-restricted, and the HLA associations seemed to be driven largely by CMV exposure. The presence/absence analyses assumed that sequencing depth was roughly uniform across donors, and that assumption may not be true. Because counts were too low, fewer than 20 rarely observed V segments, including chromosome 9 orphons, were excluded from the earlier analysis of 587 of the donors. When HLA alleles, especially DR and DQ, strongly co-occurred, attributing TCR associations to individual alleles was difficult. According to a later analysis, parvovirus B19, influenza, CMV and Epstein-Barr virus appeared linked to several top co-occurrence clusters. According to a later analysis, TCR association rates differed among HLA loci, with DRB1 alleles showing the most associated TCRs and HLA-C alleles showing the fewest. A total of 164 TCR beta chains were listed by the study as associated with cytomegalovirus. Across donors, most TCR sequences were observed very rarely, whereas some public TCRs were present in many individuals. Because the 87-base-pair reads could not distinguish some IMGT-functional V segments, including TRBV6-2 and TRBV6-3, those segments were excluded.

The cohort was made up of about 670 healthy bone marrow donors. All cohort members were sampled while nominally healthy, although unrecorded immune exposures were likely present. The donor tested CMV seropositive, placing the donor among the 289 seropositive members of the cohort. A peripheral blood sample was provided by each donor, and peripheral blood mononuclear cells were used for TCR beta sequencing. The Qiagen DNeasy Blood Extraction Kit was used to extract genomic DNA from the blood cell samples. Receptor libraries were prepared by the immunoSEQ multiplex PCR assay. A mixture of 60 forward primers for TCR Vbeta segments and 13 reverse primers for TCR Jbeta segments was used in the multiplex PCR. A multiplex PCR assay on genomic DNA amplified the CDR3 region of rearranged TCR beta genes. The amplified TCR beta libraries were sequenced on the Illumina HiSeq System as 87-base-pair reads. The paper's processing steps were these. A later analysis counted approximately 84 million unique TCR beta chains across the 550 to 750 repertoires, and 9 million to 14 million of these chains were shared by at least two donors. Raw reads were error-corrected and collapsed into unique sequences by a nearest-neighbor algorithm in which closely related sequences were merged to remove PCR and sequencing errors. To assign V, D and J gene segments, CDR3 sequences were aligned to IMGT reference sequences. For a sequence to be retained, a match of at least six nucleotides to both a V gene segment and a J gene segment was required. Rearrangements were called productive when the CDR3 lacked stop codons and stayed in frame with V and J; all others were non-productive. CDR3 was defined by IMGT convention, running from the second conserved V-encoded cysteine to the conserved J-encoded phenylalanine. The earlier analysis of about 570 of the donors excluded any sequence lacking an unambiguous match to a single V gene segment. In an earlier analysis of around 600 of the donors, V segments were called functional above 56.7% productive rearrangements and were called segregating when the between-donor standard deviation exceeded 5%. A statistical classification framework was built to diagnose cytomegalovirus status from the catalog of TCR beta chain sequences. A later analysis assigned V and J genes by comparing TCR nucleotide sequences with IMGT/GENE-DB human TR gene sequences. The TCRdist pipeline was used in a later analysis to assign CDR3 sequences and most-parsimonious VDJ recombination scenarios. In a later analysis, every TCR beta chain was defined by the combination of its CDR3 amino acid sequence and its V-gene family, and reads without a unique V-gene family were dropped. A later analysis removed over 500 highly shared, low-generation-probability nucleotide sequences to deal with suspected cross-contamination and a sequencing artifact. For each public chain, a later analysis derived a clonal expansion index from normalized ranks of inferred template counts within each repertoire. In a later analysis, generation probabilities were computed using a VDJ recombination model fitted to out-of-frame rearrangements, and the results were checked against IGoR. A later analysis scored TCR-TCR, TCR-HLA and TCR-CMV co-occurrence with hypergeometric tests, applying a repertoire-size bias correction to TCR pairs. To estimate false discovery rates, a later analysis permuted the HLA or CMV assignments 20 times. A later analysis grouped co-occurring TCRs with DBSCAN, adding TCRdist sequence similarity when clustering within HLA-allele-positive subsets. Repertoires with fewer than 30,000 or more than 120,000 public chains, plus five repertoires with anomalous nucleotide sharing, were excluded from co-occurrence clustering. In its TCRdb copy, this immuneACCESS table keeps in-frame sequences only and misses some clones. Where compared with another copy, unresolved V genes explain less than half of these, and the others have no known cause. V, J and clone size are those of that table, while D and trimming were read from the DNA. The sample table holds 200,000 to 250,000 clones, of which 55% to 75% were seen once. Of the sample, around 3% falls within the top ten clones.

The CDR3 contains 12 residues, cysteine and phenylalanine counted. The retained sequence is limited to the CDR3, 36 bases, with the frame set at the first base. The CDR1 and CDR2 encoded by the germline V gene are SGHRS and YFSETQ. V loses 5 bases of germline sequence and J loses 2 bases, and the interval between the two ends is 7 bases. Regarding this clone: Its antigen is currently not known. No base-level quality is on record; no much larger clone is a single base apart.

Sample: PBMCs. The rearrangement joined TRBV5-1 to TRBJ1-1, and perhaps TRBD1 as D gene, on 6 matching bases. The receptor was derived from a man aged 35 to 55 in good health and CMV-seropositive. CDR3 sequence: CASRGTNTEAFF. The DNA sequence is TGCGCCAGCAGAGGGACAAACACTGAAGCTTTCTTT.